The 18 T cell receptor beta chains below were found in one sample sequenced in a study of radiotherapy plus CTLA-4 blockade in lung cancer. Repertoires were generated with immunoSEQ multiplex PCR, while TCRdb's copy carries only in-frame clones and drops some. Of approximately 34,000 clones listed, 70% are singletons. The material sequenced was peripheral blood, taken from a patient treated with radiotherapy plus ipilimumab. The receptors originated from a human donor with non-small cell lung cancer who had stable disease on radiotherapy plus ipilimumab.

The chain joins TRBV5-1 to TRBJ2-1, with a possible D match to TRBD2 (6 bases). V shed 0 bases and J shed 1 base, with 8 bases lying between them. Per germline, CDR1 SGHRS and CDR2 YFSETQ. CDR3 length: 15 amino acids. CDR3 sequence: CASSLGEESYNEQFF. The CDR3 DNA reads TGCGCCAGCAGCTTGGGGGAGGAATCCTACAATGAGCAGTTCTTC. Filled out from reference TRBV5-1 and TRBJ2-1, the complete variable domain reads KAGVTQTPRYLIKTRGQQVTLSCSPISGHRSVSWYQQTPGQGLQFLFEYFSETQRNKGNFPGRFSGRQFSNSRSEMNVSTLELGDSALYLCASSLGEESYNEQFFGPGTRLTVL.

The chain uses TRBV7-9 and TRBJ1-2; TRBD1 agrees at 7 bases. V dropped 5 bases and J dropped 2; count of bases not matched to a gene: 5. CDR1 is SEHNR and CDR2 is FQNEAQ in the germline V gene (reference sequence). CDR3 length equals 14 residues. CDR3 sequence (DNA): TGTGCCAGCAGCCATGGGACAGTCAACTATGGCTACACCTTC. Protein sequence: CASSHGTVNYGYTF.

V usage is TRBV2 and J usage is TRBJ1-1, with D hard to call. This CDR3 contains 14 residues. V was shortened by 4 bases and J by 1 base, with 10 bases between the two germline ends. Germline V gene sequence: CDR1 SNHLY, CDR2 FYNNEI. The CDR3 DNA reads as TGTGCCAGCAGTGCGATCATGACGAACACTGAAGCTTTCTTT. Its protein product is CASSAIMTNTEAFF.

CDR3 loop: CASNGGKGEKLFF. The CDR3, as DNA: TGTGCCAGCAACGGCGGAAAGGGTGAAAAACTGTTTTTT. The chain employs TRBV7-9 and TRBJ1-4; D remains unclear. Trimming removed 7 bases from V and 7 bases from J, with 13 bases in between. In germline, CDR1 is SEHNR, CDR2 FQNEAQ (reference sequence). This CDR3 has 13 residues.

This chain links TRBV5-6 with TRBJ2-5, with 8 bases fitting TRBD2. Looked up from germline, CDR1 is SGHDT and CDR2 is YYEEEE. The CDR3 extends over 14 amino acids. Unmatched junction bases numbered 5, after V lost 5 bases and J lost 2 bases. This chain's CDR3 is CASSWRGAQETQYF. The CDR3 nucleotides read TGTGCCAGCAGTTGGCGGGGGGCTCAAGAGACCCAGTACTTC. Full variable domain (remainder filled in from reference TRBV5-6 and TRBJ2-5): DAGVTQSPTHLIKTRGQQVTLRCSPKSGHDTVSWYQQALGQGPQFIFQYYEEEERQRGNFPDRFSGHQFPNYSSELNVNALLLGDSALYLCASSWRGAQETQYFGPGTRLLVL.

For the CDR3, the DNA is TGTGCCAGCAGCTTGGGGGGACAGGTGGGGAGAGAGACCCAGTACTTC. It yields the protein CASSLGGQVGRETQYF. The rearrangement links TRBV5-4 to TRBJ2-5; 8 nucleotides line up with TRBD1. The germline V gene has CDR1 SGHNT and CDR2 YYREEE (reference sequence). V shed 0 bases, J shed 4 bases, and the junction held 8 bases outside the gene matches. This CDR3 has 16 residues. Full variable domain (remainder filled in from reference TRBV5-4 and TRBJ2-5): ETGVTQSPTHLIKTRGQQVTLRCSSQSGHNTVSWYQQALGQGPQFIFQYYREEENGRGNFPPRFSGLQFPNYSSELNVNALELDDSALYLCASSLGGQVGRETQYFGPGTRLLVL.

The chain employs TRBV30 and TRBJ2-1, with unresolved D. Germline CDR1 and CDR2: GTSNPN and SVGIG (reference sequence). The CDR3 runs to 12 residues. The V end lost 0 bases, the J end lost 11 bases, and 11 bases lay between the germline ends. CDR3 sequence: CAWSVLDAKQFF. The CDR3 DNA sequence: TGTGCCTGGAGTGTATTGGACGCCAAGCAGTTCTTC.

The table lists this clone with a few counts. The rearrangement joins TRBV2 to TRBJ2-1; TRBD1 aligns across 9 bases. This CDR3 is built from 15 residues. Germline CDR1 reads SNHLY; CDR2 reads FYNNEI. Trimming at V came to 3 bases and at J to 8 bases, leaving 8 bases not matched to a gene. The CDR3 loop reads CASSDFTGGFYEQFF. For the CDR3, the DNA is TGTGCCAGCAGTGACTTTACAGGGGGCTTCTATGAGCAGTTCTTC.

This clone was counted a single time. V is TRBV21-1 and J is TRBJ2-5. TRBV21-1 is designated a pseudogene. This CDR3 region has 16 residues. CDR3 in amino acids: CASSKAHLYSKGTLYF. The CDR3 DNA sequence: TGTGCCAGCAGCAAAGCGCATTTGTATTCGAAGGGGACCCTGTACTTC.

This chain joins TRBV19 and TRBJ2-3; TRBD2 matches at 8 bases. Germline values: CDR1 LNHDA, CDR2 SQIVND (reference sequence). V was pared by 4 bases and J by 14 bases, with 11 bases of the junction left unmatched. This CDR3 contains 13 residues. The CDR3 DNA is TGTGCCAGTAGTAGTAAGAGCGGGAGCGTTCCGTATTTT. It translates to CASSSKSGSVPYF.

The rearrangement links TRBV5-8 to TRBJ2-2, with 10 positions matching TRBD2. The J segment lost 11 bases and the V segment lost 0 bases, leaving 4 bases of the junction unmatched. The CDR3 loop spans 14 amino acids. The germline CDR1 and CDR2 sequences are SGHTS and YDEGEE. The CDR3 loop is CASSLASGRAELFF. CDR3 in DNA: TGTGCCAGCAGCTTGGCGAGCGGGAGGGCCGAGCTGTTTTTT.

CDR3 protein: CASSKTGGSNTGELFF. The CDR3 coding sequence is TGCGCCAGCAGTAAAACGGGAGGAAGTAACACCGGGGAGCTGTTTTTT. The chain is built from TRBV10-2 and TRBJ2-2, with 7 bases aligning to TRBD2. The germline CDR1 and CDR2 sequences are WSHSY and SAAADI. The V segment lost 5 bases and the J segment 2 bases; nucleotides outside the gene matches: 8. This CDR3 contains 16 residues.

The CDR3 nucleotides read TGTGCCAGTAGTATAGGGGCAGGAAAAACTGAAGCTTTCTTT. Protein sequence: CASSIGAGKTEAFF. The chain employs TRBV19 and TRBJ1-1; D is ambiguous. Looked up from germline, CDR1 is LNHDA and CDR2 is SQIVND (reference sequence). Trimming left V 1 base short and J 5 bases short, with 11 bases between. The CDR3 consists of 14 residues.

J is TRBJ2-1 and V is TRBV7-2; D is possibly TRBD1 (6 bases). The CDR3 extends over 16 amino acids. Germline lookup yields CDR1 SGHTA and CDR2 FQGNSA. Trimming removed 5 bases at V and 3 bases at J, with 17 bases between. DNA for the CDR3: TGTGCCAGCAGCAGCATCAGGGGATCGGGCTACAATGAGCAGTTCTTC. As protein: CASSSIRGSGYNEQFF.

The chain carries TRBV13 and TRBJ2-3; 9 positions agree with TRBD1. The CDR3 sequence is 15 residues long. The germline V gene has CDR1 PRHDT and CDR2 FYEKMQ (reference sequence). V lost 5 bases and J lost 6; bases outside the gene matches: 9. The CDR3 DNA is TGTGCCAGCAGCGCCGGGACAGGGATTTTTGATACGCAGTATTTT. This codes for CASSAGTGIFDTQYF. Together with reference TRBV13 and TRBJ2-3, the CDR3 gives the full variable domain: AAGVIQSPRHLIKEKRETATLKCYPIPRHDTVYWYQQGPGQDPQFLISFYEKMQSDKGSIPDRFSAQQFSDYHSELNMSSLELGDSALYFCASSAGTGIFDTQYFGPGTRLTVL.

This chain links TRBV20-1 with TRBJ1-2; D possibly corresponds to TRBD1 (6 bases). Germline assignment: CDR1 DFQATT and CDR2 SNEGSKA (reference sequence). The CDR3 has 11 amino acids. V dropped 6 bases and J dropped 8 bases, with 13 bases sitting between them. The CDR3 loop reads CSAGDTRGYTF. CDR3 DNA: TGCAGTGCGGGGGACACTAGGGGCTACACCTTC.

J is TRBJ2-1 and V is TRBV2, with TRBD2 as a possible D gene (6 bases). Germline V gene sequence: CDR1 SNHLY, CDR2 FYNNEI. This CDR3 is 15 amino acids long. The V end was cut by 4 bases, the J end by 0 bases, with 10 bases between. The DNA of the CDR3 is TGTGCCAGCAGTGCGAATAGCGGCTCCTACAATGAGCAGTTCTTC. It codes for CASSANSGSYNEQFF.

Only a few counts were recorded for this clone. This chain connects TRBV7-8 to TRBJ2-7; 9 bases agree with TRBD2. This CDR3 has 13 residues. From germline, CDR1 is SGHVS and CDR2 FQNEAQ. With V trimmed by 5 bases and J by 7 bases, 6 bases remained unmatched. CDR3 nucleotide sequence: TGTGCCAGCAGCCCCGGACTAGCGCGTGAGCAGTACTTC. Amino acid sequence: CASSPGLAREQYF.